Below, one T cell receptor beta chain is given with its context. The sample belongs to a study of blood T cells in healthy people across ages. A J-beta primer mix and a sample-barcoded 5' primer were used in a second PCR of roughly 6 to 11 cycles. TCRdb passed the 5' RACE reads through MiXCR, listing each CDR3 protein once. Among more than 700,000 distinct CDR3 sequences, 40% to 65% were seen once, and the ten largest hold about 42%. This CDR3 is 15 amino acids long. V lost 6 bases to trimming and J lost 4 bases; unmatched junction nucleotides: 10. Germline V gives CDR1 DFQATT, CDR2 SNEGSKA (reference sequence).

Sequencing was performed on blood. This TCR came from a man older than 75 in good health. This chain joins TRBV20-1 and TRBJ2-1; TRBD2 matches at 9 bases. CDR3 in amino acids: CSAPWAGGIYNEQFF. As DNA, the CDR3 is TGCAGTGCCCCCTGGGCGGGAGGGATTTACAATGAGCAGTTCTTC.